This T cell receptor beta chain was identified during a study of siplizumab effects on memory and regulatory T cells. Whole-study results and caveats: Proliferating Tregs from siplizumab cultures lacked functional confirmation of suppression. Tracing alloreactive clones into unstimulated subsets worked for only a minor fraction of them. An assignable phenotype, naive or memory, was missing from roughly 77-94% of proliferating CD4+ or CD8+ clones.

Trimming pared 4 bases from V and 3 bases from J, leaving 20 bases between. CDR1 SGHRS and CDR2 YFSETQ come from the germline V gene. This CDR3 contains 16 residues. Profiling relied on immunoSEQ multiplex PCR, and the TCRdb table lists in-frame clones only, not all of them. The table shows 70,000 to 100,000 clones, with over 85% occurring only once. Notes on this clone: Its antigen is not known.

V is TRBV5-1 and J is TRBJ2-7; D perhaps matches TRBD1 (6 bases). Sequencing was done on a sample of CD8+ T cells sorted from blood. The source of this sequence is a human donor in good health. The CDR3 protein is CASSNTGNGPFYEQYF. DNA for the CDR3: TGCGCCAGCAGCAATACAGGGAACGGGCCTTTCTACGAGCAGTACTTC.